The TCR beta chain under discussion was sequenced for a study of blood T cell repertoires in COVID-19. Data came from immunoSEQ multiplex PCR; TCRdb stores just in-frame clones and leaves some out. The table has tens of thousands of clones, about 80% seen once. Trimming took 6 bases from V and 0 from J, leaving 18 bases between them. This CDR3 is 16 amino acids long. Germline V lookup: CDR1 MNHNY, CDR2 SVGAGI (reference sequence). The sample comprised peripheral blood. The chain links TRBV6-6 to TRBJ2-7; D is unclear. This clonotype originated in a human donor in a cohort sampled during active COVID-19. This CDR3 is CASSYPKGRISYEQYF. The CDR3 DNA follows: TGTGCCAGCAGCTACCCAAAAGGCAGGATCTCCTACGAGCAGTACTTC.